These 9 T cell receptor beta chains originate from one sample sequenced in a study of OX40 agonist ivuxolimab in advanced cancers. Clones were sequenced by immunoSEQ multiplex PCR, and TCRdb holds only the in-frame ones, with some missing. The repertoire holds fewer than 85,000 clones, with about nine tenths as singletons. The sequenced sample was CD4+ or CD8+ T cells sorted from blood, obtained in a trial of the OX40 agonist ivuxolimab. These receptors originate from an adult with an advanced solid tumor such as melanoma, head and neck, liver or kidney cancer.

The chain is built from TRBV20-1 and TRBJ2-7; D call uncertain. Germline V gene data show CDR1 as DFQATT and CDR2 as SNEGSKA (reference sequence). V gave up 5 bases and J gave up 7 bases, with 12 bases separating them. The length of the CDR3 is 11 residues. For the CDR3, the DNA is TGCAGTGCTGGATTAGGGAATGAGCAGTACTTC. It is translated as CSAGLGNEQYF.

The rearrangement joins TRBV5-4 to TRBJ1-4; D not certain. CDR3 length: 14 residues. Trimming pared 1 base from V and 5 bases from J, leaving 9 bases between. Germline-derived CDR1 and CDR2 are SGHNT and YYREEE (reference sequence). DNA of the CDR3: TGTGCCAGCAGCTTGACTCCCTCCAATGAAAAACTGTTTTTT. It yields the protein CASSLTPSNEKLFF.

The V gene is TRBV14, the J gene TRBJ2-1, with 8 positions matching TRBD2. V was pared by 1 base and J by 12 bases, with 2 bases of the junction left unmatched. CDR1 and CDR2 (germline): SGHDN, FVKESK. The CDR3 totals 12 residues. CDR3: CASSQVAGWQFF. The CDR3 region has the DNA TGTGCCAGCAGCCAAGTAGCGGGATGGCAGTTCTTC.

This chain uses TRBV5-6 with TRBJ2-2; 7 nucleotides align to TRBD1. CDR3 length: 16 amino acids. CDR1 SGHDT and CDR2 YYEEEE come from the germline V gene. V shed 4 bases, J shed 0 bases, and the junction held 6 bases outside the gene matches. CDR3: CASSRVDRTNTGELFF. The CDR3 nucleotides are TGTGCCAGCAGCAGGGTGGACAGGACGAACACCGGGGAGCTGTTTTTT.

The chain combines TRBV9 with TRBJ2-7; 8 nucleotides align to TRBD2. V shed 3 bases, J shed 4 bases, and the junction held 15 bases outside the gene matches. Germline assignment: CDR1 SGDLS and CDR2 YYNGEE. The CDR3 is made up of 17 amino acids. The CDR3 coding sequence is TGTGCCAGCAGCGCGAGTTCCGGAGCGGGAGTGGGATACGAGCAGTACTTC. This sequence encodes CASSASSGAGVGYEQYF.

The rearrangement links TRBV2 to TRBJ2-3, with D perhaps TRBD1 (5 bases). Trimming took off 6 bases at V and 0 bases at J, with 7 bases between the two ends. The germline V gene has CDR1 SNHLY and CDR2 FYNNEI. The CDR3 consists of 13 residues. The CDR3 spells CASRKGSTDTQYF. The CDR3 region has the DNA TGTGCCAGCAGAAAGGGGAGCACAGATACGCAGTATTTT.

The V call is TRBV5-1, the J call TRBJ2-7, with 12 bases aligning to TRBD2. V lost 4 bases to trimming and J lost 4 bases; unmatched junction nucleotides: 6. The CDR3 runs to 15 residues. Germline lookup yields CDR1 SGHRS and CDR2 YFSETQ. The CDR3 sequence: CASSNGTSGLYEQYF. The CDR3 coding sequence is TGCGCCAGCAGCAATGGGACTAGCGGGTTATACGAGCAGTACTTC. Filled out from reference TRBV5-1 and TRBJ2-7, the complete variable domain reads KAGVTQTPRYLIKTRGQQVTLSCSPISGHRSVSWYQQTPGQGLQFLFEYFSETQRNKGNFPGRFSGRQFSNSRSEMNVSTLELGDSALYLCASSNGTSGLYEQYFGPGTRLTVT.

The J gene is TRBJ1-2, the V gene TRBV30; no firm D call. Trimming took off 4 bases at V and 8 bases at J, with 17 bases between the two ends. Per germline, CDR1 GTSNPN and CDR2 SVGIG (reference sequence). The CDR3 runs to 13 residues. The CDR3 region has the DNA TGTGCCTGGACCACTTGGAGGGTTGACGGCTACACCTTC. It translates to CAWTTWRVDGYTF.

This clone has a handful of counts. The chain links TRBV5-1 to TRBJ2-2; D is ambiguous. The V and J ends lost 2 bases and 1 base respectively, with 3 bases between them. Germline CDR1 SGHRS, CDR2 YFSETQ. CDR3 length equals 13 residues. CDR3 loop: CASSFQNTGELFF. The CDR3 nucleotides are TGCGCCAGCAGCTTCCAGAACACCGGGGAGCTGTTTTTT. The full variable domain, completed using reference TRBV5-1 and TRBJ2-2, is KAGVTQTPRYLIKTRGQQVTLSCSPISGHRSVSWYQQTPGQGLQFLFEYFSETQRNKGNFPGRFSGRQFSNSRSEMNVSTLELGDSALYLCASSFQNTGELFFGEGSRLTVL.